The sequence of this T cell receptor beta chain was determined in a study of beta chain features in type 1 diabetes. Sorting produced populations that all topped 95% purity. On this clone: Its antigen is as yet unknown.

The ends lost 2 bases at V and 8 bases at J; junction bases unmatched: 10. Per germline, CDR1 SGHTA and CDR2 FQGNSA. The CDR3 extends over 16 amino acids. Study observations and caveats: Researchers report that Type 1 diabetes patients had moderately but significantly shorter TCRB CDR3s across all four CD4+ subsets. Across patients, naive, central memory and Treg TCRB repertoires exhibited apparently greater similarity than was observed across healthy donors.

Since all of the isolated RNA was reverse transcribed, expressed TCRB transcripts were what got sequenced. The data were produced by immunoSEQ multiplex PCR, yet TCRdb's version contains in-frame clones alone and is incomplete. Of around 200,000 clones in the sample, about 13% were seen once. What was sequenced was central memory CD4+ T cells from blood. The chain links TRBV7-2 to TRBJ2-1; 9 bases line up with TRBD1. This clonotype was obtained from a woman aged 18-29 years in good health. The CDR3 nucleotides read TGTGCCAGCAGCTTAAGTCCCGGGACAGGGACCGATGAGCAGTTCTTC. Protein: CASSLSPGTGTDEQFF.